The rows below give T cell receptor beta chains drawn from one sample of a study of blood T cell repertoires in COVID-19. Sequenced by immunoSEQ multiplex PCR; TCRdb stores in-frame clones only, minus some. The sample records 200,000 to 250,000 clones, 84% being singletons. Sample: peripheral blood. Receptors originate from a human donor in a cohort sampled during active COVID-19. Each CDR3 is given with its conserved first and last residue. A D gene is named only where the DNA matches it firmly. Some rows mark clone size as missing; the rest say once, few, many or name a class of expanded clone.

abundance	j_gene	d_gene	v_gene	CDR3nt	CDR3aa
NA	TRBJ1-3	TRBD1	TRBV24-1	TGTGCCACCAGCCCGGGACAGGGGGCTCTTGGAAACACCATATATTTT	CATSPGQGALGNTIYF
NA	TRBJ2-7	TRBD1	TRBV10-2	TGCGCCAGCAGTGAGGGGACAGGACTGAGGGAGCAGTACTTC	CASSEGTGLREQYF
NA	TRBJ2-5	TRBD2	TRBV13	TGTGCCAGCAGCCCCTTGGGACTAGCGGGAGGCGAGACCCAGTACTTC	CASSPLGLAGGETQYF
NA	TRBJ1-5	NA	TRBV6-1	TGTGCCAGCAGTGAAGTAGAGAACAATCAGCCCCAGCATTTT	CASSEVENNQPQHF
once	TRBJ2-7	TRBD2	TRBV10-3	TGTGCCATCAGTGAGTCACGTATCGGACTAGCGGGGGCCCCGGAGCAGTACTTC	CAISESRIGLAGAPEQYF
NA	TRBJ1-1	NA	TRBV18	TGTGCCAGCTCACCACTGGACGGGGGAACTGAAGCTTTCTTT	CASSPLDGGTEAFF
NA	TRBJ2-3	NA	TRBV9	TGTGCCAGCAGCGCCCCTTTGACAGGTCAAAGGAGAGATACGCAGTATTTT	CASSAPLTGQRRDTQYF
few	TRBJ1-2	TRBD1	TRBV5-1	TGCGCCAGCAGCTTGGGTACAGGGGTTTTCTATGGCTACACCTTC	CASSLGTGVFYGYTF
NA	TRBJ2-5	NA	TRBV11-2	TGTGCCAGCAGCGGGGCAAGCCAAGAGACCCAGTACTTC	CASSGASQETQYF
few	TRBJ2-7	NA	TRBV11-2	TGTGCCAGCAGCCTAGTCGTTGGCGGGGCCTACGAGCAGTACTTC	CASSLVVGGAYEQYF
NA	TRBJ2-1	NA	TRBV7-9	TGTGCCAGCAGCCTTACTACGTACAATGAGCAGTTCTTC	CASSLTTYNEQFF
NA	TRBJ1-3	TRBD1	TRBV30	TGTGCCTGGAGTGTAGGGACAGGGCAAGGAAACACCATATATTTT	CAWSVGTGQGNTIYF
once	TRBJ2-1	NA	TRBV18	TGTGCCAGCTCACCCACGGGGAATGAGCAGTTCTTC	CASSPTGNEQFF
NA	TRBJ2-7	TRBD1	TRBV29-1	TGCAGCGTTGCGTCGACAGGGAACCACGAGCAGTACTTC	CSVASTGNHEQYF
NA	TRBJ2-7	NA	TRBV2	TGTGCCAGCAGTCAGACTCTTCCCTACGAGCAGTACTTC	CASSQTLPYEQYF
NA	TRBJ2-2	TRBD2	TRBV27	TGTGCCAGCACCTCGTGGACTAGCGGGACTGTGGCCGGGGAGCTGTTTTTT	CASTSWTSGTVAGELFF
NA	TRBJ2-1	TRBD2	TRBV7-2	TGTGCCAGCAGCCGGATCCGACTAGCCCCATCCTACAATGAGCAGTTCTTC	CASSRIRLAPSYNEQFF
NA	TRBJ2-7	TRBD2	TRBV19	TGTGCCAGTAGTATCCCCCGCTCGAGCGGGAGGGGGGAGCAGTACTTC	CASSIPRSSGRGEQYF
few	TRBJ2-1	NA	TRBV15	TGTGCCACCAGCAGAGGGGGGCGGGCCTACAATGAGCAGTTCTTC	CATSRGGRAYNEQFF
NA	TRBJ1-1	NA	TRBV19	TGTGCCAGTAGTATTGACATGAACACTGAAGCTTTCTTT	CASSIDMNTEAFF
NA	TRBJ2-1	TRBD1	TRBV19	TGTGCCAGTAGTATACCCGGGACAGGGGGCTACAATGAGCAGTTCTTC	CASSIPGTGGYNEQFF
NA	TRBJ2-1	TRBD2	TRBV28	TGTGCCAGCAGTTTGCGGGAGGGAGAGCAGTTCTTC	CASSLREGEQFF
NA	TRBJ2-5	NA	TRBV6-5	TGTGCCACCAAAAAAAGGAGGTCAGACGAGACCCAGTACTTC	CATKKRRSDETQYF
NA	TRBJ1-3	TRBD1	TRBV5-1	TGCGCCAGCAGCTTGGACAGGACAGGCAACTCTGGAAACACCATATATTTT	CASSLDRTGNSGNTIYF
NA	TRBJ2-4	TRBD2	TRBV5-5	TGTGCCAGCAGCTTGTCGGTTAGCGGGAATGACATTCAGTACTTC	CASSLSVSGNDIQYF
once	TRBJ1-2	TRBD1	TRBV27	TGTGCCAGCAGGCAAGGGGGCGCACGCTATGGCTACACCTTC	CASRQGGARYGYTF
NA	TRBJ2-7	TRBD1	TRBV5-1	TGCGCCAGCAGCGCCGGGACAGCATCCTACGAGCAGTACTTC	CASSAGTASYEQYF
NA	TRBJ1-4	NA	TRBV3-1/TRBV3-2	TGTGCCAGCAGCCGGGAAGGGGCAACTAATGAAAAACTGTTTTTT	CASSREGATNEKLFF
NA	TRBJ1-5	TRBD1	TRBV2	TGTGCCAGCAGTTGGGACAGGGTCGGGCAGCCCCAGCATTTT	CASSWDRVGQPQHF
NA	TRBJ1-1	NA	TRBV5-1	TGCGCCAGCAGCTCCCCGGGGTTGAACACTGAAGCTTTCTTT	CASSSPGLNTEAFF
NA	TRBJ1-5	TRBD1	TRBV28	TGTGCCAGCAGGCTCGGGACAGGGGCACCCAATCAGCCCCAGCATTTT	CASRLGTGAPNQPQHF
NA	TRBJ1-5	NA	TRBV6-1	TGTGCCAGCAGTGAAGCCCCCAGGGGCGGTCAGCCCCAGCATTTT	CASSEAPRGGQPQHF
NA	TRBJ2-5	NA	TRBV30	TGTGCCTGGAGTGCTGTTCGGGAGACCCAGTACTTC	CAWSAVRETQYF
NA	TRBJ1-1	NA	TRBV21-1	TGTGCCAGCAGCTCCCGGGACAGGGGGAGAGCTTTCTTT	CASSSRDRGRAFF
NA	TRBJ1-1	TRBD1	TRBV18	TGTGCCAGCTCACAGGACAGGCCAATGAACACTGAAGCTTTCTTT	CASSQDRPMNTEAFF
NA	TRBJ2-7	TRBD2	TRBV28	TGTGCCAGCAGTTTGTCCGCGGGAGGGGGGGAGCAGTACTTC	CASSLSAGGGEQYF
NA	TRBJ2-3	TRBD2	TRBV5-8	TGTGCCAGCAGCTTTTCAGGGACTAGCGCGAGCACAGATACGCAGTATTTT	CASSFSGTSASTDTQYF
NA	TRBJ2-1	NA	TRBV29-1	TGCAGCGTTGCCTCACGGGAGATATTGAGCTACAATGAGCAGTTCTTC	CSVASREILSYNEQFF
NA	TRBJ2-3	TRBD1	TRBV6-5	TGTGCCAGCAGTCTGACAGGGGGCGCAGATACGCAGTATTTT	CASSLTGGADTQYF
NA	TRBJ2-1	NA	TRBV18	TGTGCCAGCTCACCACGCGCAGGGGGGAATGAGCAGTTCTTC	CASSPRAGGNEQFF
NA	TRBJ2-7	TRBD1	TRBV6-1	TGTGCCAGCAGTGAAGTAGACAGGGTCTCCTACGAGCAGTACTTC	CASSEVDRVSYEQYF
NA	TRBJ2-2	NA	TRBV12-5	TGTGCTAGTGGTTTGGCCCAGGTCATCCACACCGGGGAGCTGTTTTTT	CASGLAQVIHTGELFF
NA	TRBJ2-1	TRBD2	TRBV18	TGTGCCAGCTCACCACGGGGAGGAGCGGGAGGATCCTACAATGAGCAGTTCTTC	CASSPRGGAGGSYNEQFF
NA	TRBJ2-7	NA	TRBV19	TGTGCCAGTAGTATGTCGGTCGGCTACGAGCAGTACTTC	CASSMSVGYEQYF
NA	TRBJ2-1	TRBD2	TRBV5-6	TGTGCCAGCAGCTTGGGGGTACTAGCGGGGTATGAGCAGTTCTTC	CASSLGVLAGYEQFF
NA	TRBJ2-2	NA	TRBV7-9	TGTGCCAGCAGTTCGGGGAACACCGGGGAGCTGTTTTTT	CASSSGNTGELFF
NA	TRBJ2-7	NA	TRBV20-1	TGCAGTGCTGAGTCCCTGAGCGAGCAGTACTTC	CSAESLSEQYF
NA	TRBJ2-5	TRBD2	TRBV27	TGTGCCAGCATCCCCCGTCGGCTAGCGGGAGAGTCATGTGAGACCCAGTACTTC	CASIPRRLAGESCETQYF
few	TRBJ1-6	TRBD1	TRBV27	TGTGCCAGCAGTTCGCCTACAGGGGGAAATTCACCCCTCCACTTT	CASSSPTGGNSPLHF
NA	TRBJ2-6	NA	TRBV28	TGTGCCAGCAGTTTCCTCCTGTACCGGGACTCTGGGGCCAACGTCCTGACTTTC	CASSFLLYRDSGANVLTF
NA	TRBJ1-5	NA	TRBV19	TGTGCCAGTCGACCCGGACAGCATAGCAATCAGCCCCAGCATTTT	CASRPGQHSNQPQHF
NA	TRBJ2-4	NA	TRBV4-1	TGCGCCAGCAGCCAAGATGAGGGTTCCATAGCCAAAAACATTCAGTACTTC	CASSQDEGSIAKNIQYF
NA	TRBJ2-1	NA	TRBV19	TGTGCCAGTAGTACCCACACTAGCTACAATGAGCAGTTCTTC	CASSTHTSYNEQFF